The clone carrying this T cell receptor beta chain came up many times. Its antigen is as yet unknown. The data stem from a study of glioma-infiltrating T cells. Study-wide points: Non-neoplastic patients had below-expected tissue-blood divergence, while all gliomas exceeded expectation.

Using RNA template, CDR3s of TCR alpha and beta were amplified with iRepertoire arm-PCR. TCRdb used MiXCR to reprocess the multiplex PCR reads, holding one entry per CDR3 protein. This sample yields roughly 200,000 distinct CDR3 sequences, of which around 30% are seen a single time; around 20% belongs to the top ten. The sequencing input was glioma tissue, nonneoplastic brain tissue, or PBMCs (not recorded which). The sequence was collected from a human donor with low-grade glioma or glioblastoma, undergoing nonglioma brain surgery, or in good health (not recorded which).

In nucleotides, the CDR3 is TGTGCCACCAGTGATTTGACACGGAGGTATGGCTACACCTTC. Translation: CATSDLTRRYGYTF. This rearrangement joins TRBV24-1 to TRBJ1-2; no firm D call. Germline CDR1 reads KGHDR; CDR2 reads SFDVKD. With 0 bases removed from V and 5 bases from J, the gap between germline ends came to 9 bases. CDR3 length equals 14 residues.